The 2 T cell receptor beta chains given below trace back to one sample, sequenced in a study of T cell therapy after organ transplantation. The protocol was immunoSEQ multiplex PCR, while the TCRdb copy is restricted to in-frame clones and leaves out a portion. The sample lists about 1,700 clones; roughly 86% were seen once. Documented time point: 20-29 weeks after completion of therapy. What these receptors recognize is not known. Source: CD8+ T cells from blood, taken after autologous CMV-specific T cell therapy. These receptors were collected from a human patient who had received a solid organ transplant and had CMV disease. Part of the T cells may come from the graft donor.

The genes are TRBV15 and TRBJ2-7; D may be TRBD1 (7 bases). The V end lost 3 bases, the J end lost 3 bases, and 15 bases lay between the germline ends. This CDR3 has 15 residues. Germline CDR1 reads LNHNV; CDR2 reads YYDKDF (reference sequence). The CDR3 here is CATSSQGGTHYEQYF. DNA for the CDR3: TGTGCCACCAGCAGTCAGGGGGGCACCCACTACGAGCAGTACTTC.

The chain's CDR3 is CASSLAGRYNEQFF. The CDR3 DNA reads as TGTGCCAGCAGCTTAGCGGGACGTTACAATGAGCAGTTCTTC. V is TRBV7-6 and J is TRBJ2-1; D is tentatively TRBD1 or TRBD2 (5 bases each). The CDR3 contains 14 residues. CDR1 and CDR2 from the germline V gene are SGHVS and FNYEAQ. V dropped 0 bases and J dropped 4 bases, with 7 bases sitting between them.